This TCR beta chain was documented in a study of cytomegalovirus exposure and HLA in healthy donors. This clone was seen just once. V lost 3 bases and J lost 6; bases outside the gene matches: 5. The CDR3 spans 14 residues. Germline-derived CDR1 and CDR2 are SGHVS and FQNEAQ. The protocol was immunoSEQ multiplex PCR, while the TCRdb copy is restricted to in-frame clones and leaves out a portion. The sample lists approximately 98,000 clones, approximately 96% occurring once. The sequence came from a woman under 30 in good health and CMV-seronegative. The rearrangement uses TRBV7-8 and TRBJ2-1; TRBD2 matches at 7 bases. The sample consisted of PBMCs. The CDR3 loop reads CASSFRSGVNEQFF. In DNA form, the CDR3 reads TGTGCCAGCAGCTTCAGGAGCGGGGTCAATGAGCAGTTCTTC.